A single sample gave rise to the 25 T cell receptor beta chains below, sequenced in a study of T cell responses to AZD1222 COVID-19 vaccine. Assay used: immunoSEQ multiplex PCR; TCRdb lists only in-frame clones, some missing. The data show about 110,000 clones, almost 90% seen once. The specimen comprised peripheral blood, sampled on day 0 of AZD1222 vaccination. These receptors came from an adult in good health.

The rearrangement links TRBV28 to TRBJ2-1; 9 bases are shared with TRBD2. This CDR3 contains 15 residues. Trimming at V came to 8 bases and at J to 5 bases, leaving 10 bases not matched to a gene. Looked up from germline, CDR1 is MDHEN and CDR2 is SYDVKM. The CDR3: CASGTGASGNNEQFF. DNA of the CDR3: TGTGCCAGCGGGACCGGGGCTAGCGGGAACAATGAGCAGTTCTTC.

The chain couples TRBV7-3 to TRBJ2-1, with D possibly called TRBD1 or TRBD2 (5 bases each). The germline V gene encodes CDR1 SGHTA and CDR2 FQGTGA. The CDR3 consists of 15 residues. V shed 2 bases and J shed 2 bases, with 10 bases lying between them. This chain's CDR3 is CASSLVPGPYNEQFF. Here the CDR3 DNA reads TGTGCCAGCAGCTTAGTTCCGGGACCCTACAATGAGCAGTTCTTC.

This clone is a singleton in its sample. This chain uses TRBV11-2 with TRBJ2-3; 9 nucleotides match TRBD1. The length of the CDR3 is 18 residues. Germline CDR1 SGHAT, CDR2 FQNNGV. The junction had 13 bases not matched to a gene; V was cut back by 1 base and J by 5 bases. The CDR3 bases are TGTGCCAGCAGCTTAGTAGGGCCGGGACAGGGTCTGGAAGATACGCAGTATTTT. This codes for CASSLVGPGQGLEDTQYF. Complete variable domain (other parts from reference TRBV11-2 and TRBJ2-3): EAGVAQSPRYKIIEKRQSVAFWCNPISGHATLYWYQQILGQGPKLLIQFQNNGVVDDSQLPKDRFSAERLKGVDSTLKIQPAKLEDSAVYLCASSLVGPGQGLEDTQYFGPGTRLTVL.

The chain couples TRBV5-1 to TRBJ2-1, with 13 positions matching TRBD2. The germline gives CDR1 SGHRS, CDR2 YFSETQ. This CDR3 is built from 15 residues. V lost 0 bases, J lost 10 bases, and 4 bases stayed unmatched. As DNA, the CDR3 is TGCGCCAGCAGCTTGGGGACTAGCGGGAGTGGCGAGCAGTTCTTC. Translating it yields CASSLGTSGSGEQFF.

The chain combines TRBV5-1 with TRBJ2-2; D is unresolved. Trimming shortened V by 0 bases and J by 5 bases, and 14 bases separated the two germline ends. This CDR3 region has 16 residues. Germline V gives CDR1 SGHRS, CDR2 YFSETQ. The chain's CDR3 is CASSLGWQSLTGELFF. DNA of the CDR3: TGCGCCAGCAGCTTGGGGTGGCAGTCTTTGACCGGGGAGCTGTTTTTT. Variable domain in full (rest from reference TRBV5-1 and TRBJ2-2): KAGVTQTPRYLIKTRGQQVTLSCSPISGHRSVSWYQQTPGQGLQFLFEYFSETQRNKGNFPGRFSGRQFSNSRSEMNVSTLELGDSALYLCASSLGWQSLTGELFFGEGSRLTVL.

The chain combines TRBV12-3 or TRBV12-4 with TRBJ2-7; D not certain. V was trimmed by 2 bases and J by 2 bases, leaving 4 bases between them. The CDR3 contains 12 residues. CDR3: CASSLSTYEQYF. CDR3 DNA: TGTGCCAGCAGTTTAAGCACCTACGAGCAGTACTTC.

This chain links TRBV7-2 with TRBJ2-3; a possible D gene is TRBD1 (6 bases). V lost 5 bases to trimming and J lost 2 bases, with 14 bases between them. The CDR3 contains 15 residues. CDR1 and CDR2 from the germline V gene are SGHTA and FQGNSA. CDR3 DNA: TGTGCCAGCAGCAGACAGGCGACTCCCACAGATACGCAGTATTTT. As protein: CASSRQATPTDTQYF.

The chain uses TRBV12-3 or TRBV12-4 and TRBJ2-1; D perhaps matches TRBD2 (6 bases). CDR3 length: 13 amino acids. Trimming took off 6 bases at V and 4 bases at J, with 10 bases between the two ends. The CDR3 loop reads CASSGTSYNEQFF. In nucleotides, the CDR3 is TGTGCCAGCAGCGGGACTTCTTACAATGAGCAGTTCTTC.

V usage is TRBV5-1 and J usage is TRBJ1-4, with 9 bases matching TRBD1. The germline V gene encodes CDR1 SGHRS and CDR2 YFSETQ. Trimming at V came to 4 bases and at J to 7 bases, leaving 5 bases not matched to a gene. The CDR3 is 14 residues long. CDR3 region: CASSRGQGGEKLFF. The CDR3 DNA follows: TGCGCCAGCAGCCGGGGACAGGGAGGTGAAAAACTGTTTTTT.

This chain links TRBV6-1 with TRBJ2-7, with TRBD2 as a possible D gene (7 bases). CDR3 length: 15 amino acids. The V gene lost 3 bases and the J gene lost 6 bases, with 18 bases spanning the gap. CDR1 and CDR2 (germline): MNHNS, SASEGT. The CDR3 nucleotides are TGTGCCAGCAGTGAGGCCCGCGGGGGCCAGGGCGAGCAGTACTTC. Protein product: CASSEARGGQGEQYF.

The chain couples TRBV4-1 to TRBJ1-2; D is perhaps TRBD1 (5 bases). The CDR3 sequence is 16 residues long. The germline V gene encodes CDR1 MGHRA and CDR2 YSYEKL. Trimming removed 0 bases from V and 5 bases from J, with 16 bases in between. Written as DNA, the CDR3 is TGCGCCAGCAGCCAAGAGGAGACCGAGGCAGGGTATGGCTACACCTTC. This sequence encodes CASSQEETEAGYGYTF.

This chain's CDR3 is CASRNSQGADTQYF. The CDR3 nucleotides read TGTGCCAGCAGGAACTCACAGGGAGCAGATACGCAGTATTTT. The V gene is TRBV6-4, the J gene TRBJ2-3, with D possibly matching TRBD1 (6 bases). V was shortened by 6 bases and J by 4 bases, with 14 bases between the two germline ends. CDR1 and CDR2 (germline): MRHNA, SNTAGT. The CDR3 is made up of 14 amino acids.

The chain links TRBV7-9 to TRBJ1-5; possibly TRBD1 for D (6 bases). Germline V gives CDR1 SEHNR, CDR2 FQNEAQ (reference sequence). The length of the CDR3 is 13 residues. The CDR3 region is CAGAGQSNQPQHF. The CDR3, as DNA: TGTGCGGGGGCGGGCCAGAGCAATCAGCCCCAGCATTTT. Full variable domain (remainder filled in from reference TRBV7-9 and TRBJ1-5): DTGVSQNPRHKITKRGQNVTFRCDPISEHNRLYWYRQTLGQGPEFLTYFQNEAQLEKSRLLSDRFSAERPKGSFSTLEIQRTEQGDSAMYLCAGAGQSNQPQHFGDGTRLSIL.

V usage is TRBV6-6 and J usage is TRBJ1-5; D is possibly TRBD1 (6 bases). Germline loops: CDR1 MNHNY, CDR2 SVGAGI (reference sequence). With 5 bases removed from V and 1 base from J, the gap between germline ends came to 9 bases. The CDR3 contains 14 residues. The CDR3 nucleotides read TGTGCCAGCAGTCAACAGGGAAGCAATCAGCCCCAGCATTTT. It is translated as CASSQQGSNQPQHF.

The gene calls are TRBV27 and TRBJ1-4; TRBD1 aligns across 7 bases. Germline V gene lookup returns CDR1 MNHEY and CDR2 SMNVEV (reference sequence). CDR3 length: 14 residues. Unmatched junction bases numbered 5, after V lost 9 bases and J lost 1 base. Here the CDR3 DNA reads TGTGCCAGTAGAGGGGGCGGAACTAATGAAAAACTGTTTTTT. Translation: CASRGGGTNEKLFF.

V is TRBV11-2 and J is TRBJ1-5; TRBD1 might be the D (6 bases). V was cut by 1 base and J by 7 bases, with 17 bases left in between. The germline V gene encodes CDR1 SGHAT and CDR2 FQNNGV. The CDR3 contains 16 residues. The CDR3 protein is CASSLVPGRGDQPQHF. The CDR3, as DNA: TGTGCCAGCAGCTTAGTTCCGGGGAGGGGGGACCAGCCCCAGCATTTT.

J is TRBJ2-5 and V is TRBV28; D is unclear. The CDR3 extends over 14 amino acids. Trimming cost V 5 bases and J 0 bases, with 10 bases left between them. In germline, CDR1 is MDHEN, CDR2 SYDVKM. The CDR3 sequence is CASSIYLYQETQYF. The DNA for the CDR3 is TGTGCCAGCAGTATCTATCTCTACCAAGAGACCCAGTACTTC.

The genes are TRBV5-1 and TRBJ2-3; D call uncertain. Trimming pared 4 bases from V and 7 bases from J, leaving 10 bases between. CDR1 SGHRS and CDR2 YFSETQ come from the germline V gene. The CDR3 is 12 amino acids. Here the CDR3 reads CASSPGEYTQYF. CDR3 nucleotide sequence: TGCGCCAGCAGCCCAGGAGAGTATACGCAGTATTTT.

The chain combines TRBV19 with TRBJ2-1, with D uncertain. V gave up 6 bases and J gave up 3 bases, with 12 bases separating them. Germline V gene data show CDR1 as LNHDA and CDR2 as SQIVND (reference sequence). CDR3 length: 14 amino acids. As DNA, the CDR3 is TGTGCCAGTAGAGCTAGAGGTTTCTACAATGAGCAGTTCTTC. This sequence encodes CASRARGFYNEQFF.

The rearrangement uses TRBV2 and TRBJ2-1; no reliable D call. The CDR3 totals 13 residues. CDR1 and CDR2 (germline): SNHLY, FYNNEI. V was clipped by 4 bases and J by 5 bases, with 9 bases between them. CDR3 nucleotide sequence: TGTGCCAGCAGTGGCCTTCCAAACAATGAGCAGTTCTTC. Translated, it gives CASSGLPNNEQFF. Based on the CDR3 plus reference TRBV2 and TRBJ2-1, the full variable domain is EPEVTQTPSHQVTQMGQEVILRCVPISNHLYFYWYRQILGQKVEFLVSFYNNEISEKSEIFDDQFSVERPDGSNFTLKIRSTKLEDSAMYFCASSGLPNNEQFFGPGTRLTVL.

A few counts support this clone. V is TRBV10-1 and J is TRBJ1-2; TRBD1 might be the D (6 bases). The germline CDR1 and CDR2 sequences are WNHNN and SYGVQD (reference sequence). CDR3 length: 16 residues. Trimming cost V 0 bases and J 8 bases, with 19 bases left between them. CDR3 protein: CASSESRRRGVDGYTF. As DNA, the CDR3 is TGCGCCAGCAGTGAGTCGAGGCGGAGGGGGGTTGACGGCTACACCTTC.

The table lists this clone with a count of one. This chain uses TRBV12-3 or TRBV12-4 with TRBJ2-4; D not certain. The CDR3 consists of 13 residues. The V gene lost 3 bases and the J gene lost 4 bases, with 7 bases spanning the gap. This chain's CDR3 is CASSFGPKNIQYF. CDR3 nucleotide sequence: TGTGCCAGCAGTTTTGGGCCTAAAAACATTCAGTACTTC.

V is TRBV5-1 and J is TRBJ2-3, with D perhaps TRBD2 (6 bases). Trimming left V 0 bases short and J 2 bases short, with 19 bases between. This CDR3 is 18 amino acids long. CDR1 and CDR2 from the germline V gene are SGHRS and YFSETQ. Here the CDR3 reads CASSLGGALGFNTDTQYF. DNA for the CDR3: TGCGCCAGCAGCTTGGGCGGGGCCTTGGGGTTTAACACAGATACGCAGTATTTT.

This sequence joins TRBV28 and TRBJ1-2; 9 bases match TRBD1. The germline CDR1 and CDR2 sequences are MDHEN and SYDVKM. J lost 7 bases, V lost 4 bases, and 10 bases had no gene match. The length of the CDR3 is 15 residues. The CDR3 DNA follows: TGTGCCAGCAGTTCGCCACCAACAGGGGGCAGTGGCTACACCTTC. Translation gives CASSSPPTGGSGYTF.

This clone has just a few counts. The gene calls are TRBV6-6 and TRBJ2-7; 9 nucleotides agree with TRBD1. The CDR3 extends over 15 amino acids. V was pared by 6 bases and J by 0 bases, with 6 bases of the junction left unmatched. Looked up from germline, CDR1 is MNHNY and CDR2 is SVGAGI (reference sequence). The CDR3 nucleotides read TGTGCCAGCAGATTGACAGGGGGAAGCTCCTACGAGCAGTACTTC. Translation: CASRLTGGSSYEQYF.